These T cell receptor beta chains were read from a single sample in a study of cytomegalovirus exposure and HLA in healthy donors. Generated by immunoSEQ multiplex PCR, the TCRdb table keeps only in-frame clones and is missing some. This sample yields 90,000 or so clones, of which roughly four fifths are seen a single time; 3% to 4% belongs to the top ten. The specimen was PBMCs. All receptors derive from a man younger than 40 in good health and CMV-seropositive. The CDR3 runs from the conserved cysteine through the conserved F or W. A D gene is named only where the DNA matches it firmly. Clone size is given for some rows only: seen once, a few or many times, or a class if the clone is expanded.

>TRBV27|TRBJ2-1|TRBD2|.
TGTGCCAGCAGTTTCCTTACTAGCGGGAGTAAGGACAATGAGCAGTTCTTC
CASSFLTSGSKDNEQFF
>TRBV7-2|TRBJ1-1|.|.
TGTGCCAGCAGCTCGGGACTGCCGAACACTGAAGCTTTCTTT
CASSSGLPNTEAFF
>TRBV7-9|TRBJ2-2|.|.
TGTTCCAGCAGCCAGGGGGGCACCGGGGAGCTGTTTTTT
CSSSQGGTGELFF
>TRBV5-6|TRBJ2-1|.|.
TGTGCCAGCACCACGGTTGGACAGCCCTCCTACAATGAGCAGTTCTTC
CASTTVGQPSYNEQFF
>TRBV7-9|TRBJ1-1|.|.
TGTGCCAGCGGGTTGAAAGGGGACACTGAAGCTTTCTTT
CASGLKGDTEAFF
>TRBV10-1|TRBJ2-1|.|.
TGCGCCAGCAGTGCGTTTATTAGCAATGAGCAGTTCTTC
CASSAFISNEQFF
>TRBV19|TRBJ2-1|TRBD2|.
TGTGCCAGTAGTGCAGCGGGAGGCCTTTACAATGAGCAGTTCTTC
CASSAAGGLYNEQFF
>TRBV11-2|TRBJ1-4|TRBD1|.
TGTGCCAGCAGCTTAGCCGGGACAGGGAATGAAAAACTGTTTTTT
CASSLAGTGNEKLFF
>TRBV7-9|TRBJ2-6|.|few
TGTGCCAGCAGCTTCAGGTCCGGGGCCAACGTCCTGACTTTC
CASSFRSGANVLTF
>TRBV5-1|TRBJ2-2|TRBD1|.
TGCGCCAGCAACGGACAGGGGGTAGGCACCGGGGAGCTGTTTTTT
CASNGQGVGTGELFF
>TRBV11-2|TRBJ1-1|TRBD1|few
TGTGCCAGCAGCGGACAGGGGAACACTGAAGCTTTCTTT
CASSGQGNTEAFF
>TRBV5-1|TRBJ2-3|.|.
TGCGCCAGCAGCTTTGGGAGAGATACGCAGTATTTT
CASSFGRDTQYF
>TRBV4-3|TRBJ2-2|.|.
TGCGCCAGCAGCCAACAGGCAGATTCCGGGGAGCTGTTTTTT
CASSQQADSGELFF
>TRBV5-1|TRBJ1-1|TRBD1|few
TGCGCCAGCAGCGTGATGGGACAGGGGGCGACTGAAGCTTTCTTT
CASSVMGQGATEAFF
>TRBV9|TRBJ2-1|.|.
TGTGCCAGCAGCGTAGTGGTGGGGAGCTCCTACAATGAGCAGTTCTTC
CASSVVVGSSYNEQFF
>TRBV19|TRBJ2-2|TRBD2|once
TGTGCCAGTAGTACGGCGGGGACTAGCGGAAACACCGGGGAGCTGTTTTTT
CASSTAGTSGNTGELFF
>TRBV11-1|TRBJ1-2|.|.
TGTGCCAGCAGCACCACGACAGGACTCTATGGCTACACCTTC
CASSTTTGLYGYTF
>TRBV19|TRBJ2-1|TRBD2|once
TGTGCCAGTAGGAAAGCGGGAGGGCCCGTCGAGCAGTTCTTC
CASRKAGGPVEQFF
>TRBV5-1|TRBJ1-1|.|few
TGCGCCAGCAGCTACAGGGAAGGAAACACTGAAGCTTTCTTT
CASSYREGNTEAFF
>TRBV30|TRBJ2-3|TRBD2|few
TGTGCCTGGAGTTTAGCGGGGGACCGCACAGATACGCAGTATTTT
CAWSLAGDRTDTQYF
>TRBV11-2|TRBJ2-2|TRBD2|.
TGTGCCAGCAGCTTACACCCTAGCGGCACCGGGGAGCTGTTTTTT
CASSLHPSGTGELFF
>TRBV10-3|TRBJ2-4|.|.
TGTGCCATCAGTGAGTCGGGACAAGTCAAAAACATTCAGTACTTC
CAISESGQVKNIQYF
>TRBV5-1|TRBJ2-7|TRBD2|.
TGCGCCAGCAGCTTGGGTCTAGCGGCCGGGGGTTACGAGCAGTACTTC
CASSLGLAAGGYEQYF
>TRBV4-3|TRBJ2-7|TRBD1|.
TGCGCCAGCAGCCAACACAGGGGGCTAGGCGAGCAGTACTTC
CASSQHRGLGEQYF
>TRBV7-2|TRBJ1-3|.|.
TGTGCCAGCAGCTTAGGACAGGCGTCTGGAAACACCATATATTTT
CASSLGQASGNTIYF
>TRBV5-1|TRBJ2-1|TRBD1|.
TGCGCCAGCACCCCATGGGACAGCCTCAATGAGCAGTTCTTC
CASTPWDSLNEQFF
>TRBV5-1|TRBJ2-3|.|.
TGCGCCAGCACAGGGGACCGCTTGGGTACGCAGTATTTT
CASTGDRLGTQYF
>TRBV25-1|TRBJ1-2|TRBD1|.
TGTGCCAGCAGTGACACCGGGACAGGCCAAGGCTATGGCTACACCTTC
CASSDTGTGQGYGYTF
>TRBV7-9|TRBJ1-4|TRBD1|few
TGTGCCAGCAGCAACACAGGGGGCGGTGGAGAAAAACTGTTTTTT
CASSNTGGGGEKLFF
>TRBV14|TRBJ2-2|.|.
TGTGCCAGCAGCCCGAGAACCGGGGAGCTGTTTTTT
CASSPRTGELFF
>TRBV2|TRBJ2-1|TRBD2|few
TGTGCCAGTTCTAGCGGAGCTTACAATGAGCAGTTCTTC
CASSSGAYNEQFF
>TRBV7-9|TRBJ2-3|TRBD2|.
TGTGCCAGCAGCCCGTGGCGTCTAGCGGGAGGCACAGATACGCAGTATTTT
CASSPWRLAGGTDTQYF
>TRBV28|TRBJ1-1|TRBD1|.
TGTGCCAGCGGGACAGGGGGAGTAGGAACTGAAGCTTTCTTT
CASGTGGVGTEAFF
>TRBV5-1|TRBJ2-7|TRBD2|once
TGCGCCAGCAGACCGACTAGCGCGACGGTCTCCTACGAGCAGTACTTC
CASRPTSATVSYEQYF
>TRBV25-1|TRBJ2-7|.|.
TGTGCCAGCAGTGAACCGGGAGTCCGCTACGAGCAGTACTTC
CASSEPGVRYEQYF
>TRBV6-1|TRBJ1-4|TRBD1|.
TGTGCCAGCAGTGTCGGGACAGGGGGCAATGAAAAACTGTTTTTT
CASSVGTGGNEKLFF
>TRBV7-9|TRBJ2-1|.|.
TGTGCCAGCAGCTTAGTCCGGACTATTTCCTACAATGAGCAGTTCTTC
CASSLVRTISYNEQFF
>TRBV28|TRBJ1-1|.|.
TGTGCCAGCAGTGCGACACTGAACACTGAAGCTTTCTTT
CASSATLNTEAFF
>TRBV6-5|TRBJ2-7|TRBD1|.
TGTGCCAGCAGGCGAGGGACAGGCGCCTACGAGCAGTACTTC
CASRRGTGAYEQYF
>TRBV19|TRBJ2-7|.|.
TGTGCCAGTAGTAAGTCAGGGTCTTACTACGAGCAGTACTTC
CASSKSGSYYEQYF
>TRBV6-5|TRBJ2-6|.|.
TGTGCCAGCAGTTACCTCTTTGGGGCCAACGTCCTGACTTTC
CASSYLFGANVLTF